The 26 T cell receptor beta chains reported below all come from one sample, sequenced in a study of cytomegalovirus exposure and HLA in healthy donors. 60 Vbeta and 13 Jbeta primers were used in PCR. Data came from immunoSEQ multiplex PCR; TCRdb stores just in-frame clones and leaves some out. The sample has approximately 59,000 clones; about two thirds are singletons. What was sequenced was PBMCs. These receptor sequences come from a man between 40 and 49 years old in good health and CMV-seropositive.

The chain combines TRBV5-1 with TRBJ2-6; maybe TRBD1 (6 bases). Trimming shortened V by 2 bases and J by 2 bases, and 11 bases separated the two germline ends. CDR1 is SGHRS and CDR2 is YFSETQ in the germline V gene. This CDR3 contains 16 residues. The CDR3 region has the DNA TGCGCCAGCAGCTTCCCCGGACAGACTGGGGCCAACGTCCTGACTTTC. It specifies CASSFPGQTGANVLTF.

The chain links TRBV6-1 to TRBJ1-2; D is ambiguous. Germline V gene data show CDR1 as MNHNS and CDR2 as SASEGT. The CDR3 length is 12 residues. V lost 7 bases and J 8 bases, leaving 14 bases between the germline ends. CDR3 in amino acids: CASTTPPKGYTF. CDR3 bases: TGTGCCAGCACTACCCCTCCAAAAGGCTACACCTTC.

The chain uses TRBV18 and TRBJ1-1; TRBD1 might be the D (5 bases). Germline V gene lookup returns CDR1 KGHSH and CDR2 LQKENI. The CDR3 consists of 11 residues. Trimming left V 3 bases short and J 8 bases short, with 7 bases between. CDR3 sequence (DNA): TGTGCCAGCTCACCGGGGGGAGAAGCTTTCTTT. Its protein is CASSPGGEAFF.

The chain is built from TRBV27 and TRBJ2-7; TRBD1 matches 8 bases. V shed 6 bases and J 2 bases; nucleotides not matched to a gene: 3. Germline values: CDR1 MNHEY, CDR2 SMNVEV (reference sequence). The CDR3 runs 13 residues. Here the CDR3 DNA reads TGTGCCAGCAGAACGACAGGGGCCTACGAGCAGTACTTC. This sequence encodes CASRTTGAYEQYF.

This clone appeared a single time. V is TRBV7-2 and J is TRBJ1-2; unclear D gene. V lost 1 base to trimming and J lost 0 bases, with 12 bases between them. The length of the CDR3 is 16 residues. The V gene's germline CDR1 is SGHTA and CDR2 FQGNSA. CDR3 in amino acids: CASSLDFSLTNYGYTF. The CDR3 bases are TGTGCCAGCAGCTTAGATTTTAGCTTAACTAACTATGGCTACACCTTC.

The rearrangement joins TRBV10-3 to TRBJ2-7, with 9 bases lining up with TRBD1. J was trimmed by 5 bases and V by 2 bases; bases with no gene match: 7. This CDR3 is 15 amino acids long. Germline CDR1 ENHRY, CDR2 SYGVKD. CDR3 coding DNA: TGTGCCATCAGTGAGGCTCTGGGACAGGGTCACGAGCAGTACTTC. This codes for CAISEALGQGHEQYF.

The chain couples TRBV27 to TRBJ2-5; TRBD2 agrees at 7 bases. The J call may be faulty, since TRBJ2-7 better matches the DNA end. CDR1 MNHEY and CDR2 SMNVEV come from the germline V gene (reference sequence). This CDR3 comprises 17 residues. The DNA of the CDR3 is TGTGCCAGCAAGGGAGGGACGGGCGGGAGAGGGGCCTACGAGCAGTACTTC. The encoded protein is CASKGGTGGRGAYEQYF.

V is TRBV6-6 and J is TRBJ1-5, with 8 bases that match TRBD1. V lost 0 bases to trimming and J lost 6 bases; unmatched junction nucleotides: 7. Germline CDR1 MNHNY, CDR2 SVGAGI (reference sequence). This CDR3 spans 16 amino acids. The chain's CDR3 is CASSYSNRGGRQPQHF. In nucleotides, the CDR3 is TGTGCCAGCAGTTACTCGAACAGGGGGGGACGTCAGCCCCAGCATTTT.

The chain recombines TRBV9 with TRBJ2-7; maybe TRBD1 (6 bases). This CDR3 has 15 residues. The V and J ends lost 1 base and 0 bases respectively, with 11 bases between them. The germline V gene has CDR1 SGDLS and CDR2 YYNGEE. The CDR3, as DNA: TGTGCCAGCAGCGTATTACCGGGACACTCCTACGAGCAGTACTTC. Translation: CASSVLPGHSYEQYF.

The V call is TRBV5-1, the J call TRBJ2-3; 11 bases map to TRBD2. Germline V gene data show CDR1 as SGHRS and CDR2 as YFSETQ. V trimming: 4 bases; J trimming: 7 bases; junction bases outside the gene matches: 14. This CDR3 has 17 amino acids. The CDR3, as DNA: TGCGCCAGCAGCCCCGGTCGGACTAGCGGGTCCTTATATACGCAGTATTTT. Residues: CASSPGRTSGSLYTQYF. Based on the CDR3 plus reference TRBV5-1 and TRBJ2-3, the full variable domain is KAGVTQTPRYLIKTRGQQVTLSCSPISGHRSVSWYQQTPGQGLQFLFEYFSETQRNKGNFPGRFSGRQFSNSRSEMNVSTLELGDSALYLCASSPGRTSGSLYTQYFGPGTRLTVL.

This clone occurred a few times. This chain joins TRBV7-8 and TRBJ2-7; D perhaps matches TRBD2 (5 bases). V gave up 1 base and J gave up 5 bases, with 9 bases separating them. The length of the CDR3 is 13 residues. CDR1 and CDR2 from the germline V gene are SGHVS and FQNEAQ. The CDR3 region has the DNA TGTGCCAGCAGCTTAGGACTAAACGACGAGCAGTACTTC. Amino acid sequence: CASSLGLNDEQYF.

This clone was observed a few times. The rearrangement uses TRBV6-1 and TRBJ2-7; D not resolved. The germline CDR1 and CDR2 sequences are MNHNS and SASEGT. CDR3 length equals 13 residues. The V end was cut by 2 bases, the J end by 7 bases, with 12 bases between. DNA of the CDR3: TGTGCCAGCAGTGAAATCCCGAGGTCTGAGCAGTACTTC. Its translation: CASSEIPRSEQYF.

This chain connects TRBV2 to TRBJ2-3; 7 bases line up with TRBD2. Per germline, CDR1 SNHLY and CDR2 FYNNEI. This CDR3 spans 14 amino acids. V gave up 8 bases and J gave up 4 bases; unmatched junction bases: 9. The CDR3 here is CASGLGGRADTQYF. CDR3 nucleotides: TGTGCCAGCGGCCTCGGGGGGAGGGCAGATACGCAGTATTTT.

This chain joins TRBV29-1 and TRBJ1-1; 9 bases align to TRBD1. This CDR3 has 14 residues. Trimming cost V 4 bases and J 4 bases; bases outside gene matches: 7. Germline assignment: CDR1 SQVTM and CDR2 ANQGSEA. The CDR3 spells CSVGQGGVGTEAFF. The DNA of the CDR3 is TGCAGCGTTGGACAGGGGGGGGTGGGCACTGAAGCTTTCTTT.

There are a few counts of this clone. One junction end does not reproduce the germline sequence, and a read error may be involved. The genes are TRBV7-9 and TRBJ1-4; D may be TRBD1 (6 bases). This CDR3 region has 13 residues. Germline V gene lookup returns CDR1 SEHNR and CDR2 FQNEAQ (reference sequence). CDR3 residues: CASSLATGEGRSF. As DNA, the CDR3 is TGTGCCAGCAGCTTAGCGACAGGAGAGGGCCGAAGTTTT. The variable domain in full, completed from reference TRBV7-9 and TRBJ1-4, reads DTGVSQNPRHKITKRGQNVTFRCDPISEHNRLYWYRQTLGQGPEFLTYFQNEAQLEKSRLLSDRFSAERPKGSFSTLEIQRTEQGDSAMYLCASSLATGEGRSFGSGTQLSVL.

A remark on this clone: The sample holds other DNA sequences that translate to the same CDR3. V gene TRBV4-3 combines with J gene TRBJ2-1; D gene unclear. The germline CDR1 and CDR2 sequences are LGHNA and YSLEER. The V gene lost 0 bases and the J gene lost 7 bases, with 7 bases spanning the gap. This CDR3 has 13 residues. CDR3 nucleotides: TGCGCCAGCAGCCAAGACGGGTATAATGAGCAGTTCTTC. Its translation is CASSQDGYNEQFF.

The V gene is TRBV7-9, the J gene TRBJ2-7; 14 bases fit TRBD2. The CDR3 runs to 16 residues. Germline V CDR1 and CDR2: SEHNR, FQNEAQ (reference sequence). J gave up 4 bases and V 1 base, and 3 bases lay outside the gene matches. The CDR3 loop reads CASSLGGTSGSYEQYF. The CDR3 DNA is TGTGCCAGCAGCTTAGGGGGGACTAGCGGGAGTTACGAGCAGTACTTC.

The chain employs TRBV5-1 and TRBJ2-5, with 9 positions matching TRBD1. The CDR3 totals 15 residues. In germline, CDR1 is SGHRS, CDR2 YFSETQ. J was trimmed by 2 bases and V by 3 bases; bases with no gene match: 5. CDR3 loop: CASSSWTGEQETQYF. DNA of the CDR3: TGCGCCAGCAGCTCATGGACAGGGGAGCAAGAGACCCAGTACTTC. Variable domain in full (rest from reference TRBV5-1 and TRBJ2-5): KAGVTQTPRYLIKTRGQQVTLSCSPISGHRSVSWYQQTPGQGLQFLFEYFSETQRNKGNFPGRFSGRQFSNSRSEMNVSTLELGDSALYLCASSSWTGEQETQYFGPGTRLLVL.

The CDR3 region is CASSQDYLRRENEKLFF. The DNA of the CDR3 is TGCGCCAGCAGCCAAGACTACTTGCGGAGGGAAAATGAAAAACTGTTTTTT. This sequence joins TRBV4-1 and TRBJ1-4, with D hard to call. This CDR3 comprises 17 residues. V was shortened by 0 bases and J by 5 bases, with 16 bases between the two germline ends. Germline values: CDR1 MGHRA, CDR2 YSYEKL.

The rearrangement uses TRBV7-9 and TRBJ2-2; 10 nucleotides agree with TRBD2. With 6 bases clipped from V and 7 bases from J, the junction kept 8 bases outside the gene matches. The CDR3 runs 15 residues. CDR1 is SEHNR, CDR2 FQNEAQ, per germline (reference sequence). CDR3 sequence (DNA): TGTGCCAGCAGTCGGCTAGCGGGAGCCGACGGGGAGCTGTTTTTT. This codes for CASSRLAGADGELFF. Looking up the rest from reference TRBV7-9 and TRBJ2-2 gives the full variable domain: DTGVSQNPRHKITKRGQNVTFRCDPISEHNRLYWYRQTLGQGPEFLTYFQNEAQLEKSRLLSDRFSAERPKGSFSTLEIQRTEQGDSAMYLCASSRLAGADGELFFGEGSRLTVL.

The V gene is TRBV21-1, the J gene TRBJ1-2; the table names TRBD1, a call not compared with the DNA. TRBV21-1 is a pseudogene locus. CDR3 length: 16 residues. The CDR3 here is CASSGFRDKSDHGYTF. CDR3 sequence (DNA): TGTGCCAGCAGCGGCTTCCGGGACAAATCCGACCACGGCTACACCTTC.

The rearrangement joins TRBV6-1 to TRBJ1-2; 7 positions agree with TRBD1. The CDR3 length is 13 residues. Per the germline V gene, CDR1 is MNHNS and CDR2 is SASEGT. The junction had 7 bases not matched to a gene; V was cut back by 8 bases and J by 4 bases. The CDR3 DNA sequence: TGTGCCAGCTTTACTACAGGGGTCTATGGCTACACCTTC. This encodes CASFTTGVYGYTF.

The rearrangement links TRBV27 to TRBJ2-1, with TRBD1 matching 7 bases. Germline values: CDR1 MNHEY, CDR2 SMNVEV (reference sequence). The CDR3 totals 13 residues. J gave up 8 bases and V 6 bases, and 7 bases lay outside the gene matches. CDR3 nucleotide sequence: TGTGCCAGCAGACGCGACAGGGCCCATGAGCAGTTCTTC. Translating it yields CASRRDRAHEQFF.

The CDR3 DNA is TGTGCCAGCGCCTTAGGCGGGACGATGGAGCAGTTCTTC. Its protein is CASALGGTMEQFF. This sequence joins TRBV6-1 and TRBJ2-1; D might be TRBD2 (6 bases). In germline, CDR1 is MNHNS, CDR2 SASEGT. The V end was cut by 8 bases, the J end by 10 bases, with 18 bases between. This CDR3 has 13 residues.

This chain links TRBV7-2 with TRBJ1-5; the match to TRBD1 covers 8 bases. CDR3 length: 14 amino acids. V dropped 3 bases and J dropped 6; count of bases not matched to a gene: 4. Germline V CDR1 and CDR2: SGHTA, FQGNSA. The CDR3 DNA follows: TGTGCCAGCAGCTTTTCAGGGGGCGGTCAGCCCCAGCATTTT. Its translation: CASSFSGGGQPQHF.

This chain joins TRBV7-2 and TRBJ2-1, with unresolved D. Between the trimmed V and J ends, which lost 2 bases and 5 bases, there was a span of 7 bases. This CDR3 region has 13 residues. From germline, CDR1 is SGHTA and CDR2 FQGNSA. CDR3 loop: CASSLRGNNEQFF. The DNA for the CDR3 is TGTGCCAGCAGCTTAAGAGGAAACAATGAGCAGTTCTTC.